A selection of T cell receptor beta chains follows, all from one sample in a study of T cells after yellow fever vaccination. One entry per CDR3 protein results from TCRdb running MiXCR on the 5' RACE reads. Here the sample spans some 600,000 distinct CDR3 sequences, approximately 16% being singletons. This specimen consisted of PBMCs, obtained less than 6 days after the first yellow fever vaccination. Receptors were obtained from a man younger than 30 who received the YFV17D yellow fever vaccine. The CDR3 runs from the conserved cysteine through the conserved F or W. Fields, in order: CDR3 DNA, CDR3 protein, D gene, J gene, V gene, clone size. The D gene is left open where the match is weak. Clone size appears in some rows only: once, few, many, or a class for an expanded clone.

cdr3_nt: TGCGCCAGCAGCTTGGTAGGCGGGGGGGCGGATGAGCAGTTCTTC
cdr3_aa: CASSLVGGGADEQFF
d_call: TRBD2
j_call: TRBJ2-1
v_call: TRBV5-1
clone_size: few

cdr3_nt: TGTGCCTCTCAAAAGGGGCAGGGGGCGGCCACCGGGGAGCTGTTTTTT
cdr3_aa: CASQKGQGAATGELFF
d_call: TRBD1
j_call: TRBJ2-2
v_call: TRBV30
clone_size: -

cdr3_nt: TGCGCCAGCAGCGCCGGGACTTCGGCTACCATATATTTT
cdr3_aa: CASSAGTSATIYF
d_call: -
j_call: TRBJ1-3
v_call: TRBV5-1
clone_size: -

cdr3_nt: TGCGCCAGCAGCCGAGCGGGACTCGTCACAGATACGCAGTATTTT
cdr3_aa: CASSRAGLVTDTQYF
d_call: TRBD2
j_call: TRBJ2-3
v_call: TRBV5-1
clone_size: few

cdr3_nt: TGCGCCAGCAGCTTGATCGGGGGGATAGGGTATGGCTACACCTTC
cdr3_aa: CASSLIGGIGYGYTF
d_call: -
j_call: TRBJ1-2
v_call: TRBV5-1
clone_size: few

cdr3_nt: TGTGCCAGCAGCCAAGTCCGGAGCACAGATACGCAGTATTTT
cdr3_aa: CASSQVRSTDTQYF
d_call: -
j_call: TRBJ2-3
v_call: TRBV14
clone_size: few

cdr3_nt: TGTGCCAGCAGTGGACAGGCCACCTACGAGCAGTACTTC
cdr3_aa: CASSGQATYEQYF
d_call: -
j_call: TRBJ2-7
v_call: TRBV2
clone_size: many

cdr3_nt: TGCAGTGCTACAGGGGGAGGCGTAGGCGAAAAACTGTTTTTT
cdr3_aa: CSATGGGVGEKLFF
d_call: TRBD1
j_call: TRBJ1-4
v_call: TRBV20-1
clone_size: -

cdr3_nt: TGTGCCAGCAGCCTAGTAGGGGGGGAGCAGGCTTTCTTT
cdr3_aa: CASSLVGGEQAFF
d_call: -
j_call: TRBJ1-1
v_call: TRBV7-2
clone_size: -

cdr3_nt: TGCAGTTGCCGTATCGTCGACTCCTACGAGCAGTACTTC
cdr3_aa: CSCRIVDSYEQYF
d_call: -
j_call: TRBJ2-7
v_call: TRBV20-1
clone_size: few

cdr3_nt: TGTGCCAGCTCAGCCGGCTTGATCAACACTGAAGCTTTCTTT
cdr3_aa: CASSAGLINTEAFF
d_call: -
j_call: TRBJ1-1
v_call: TRBV18
clone_size: few

cdr3_nt: TGCGCCAGCAGCTTATTGTCAGGGAAATATGGCTACACCTTC
cdr3_aa: CASSLLSGKYGYTF
d_call: -
j_call: TRBJ1-2
v_call: TRBV7-2
clone_size: -

cdr3_nt: TGCGCCAGCAGCAAACTAGCGGGGGGCACCACAGATACGCAGTATTTT
cdr3_aa: CASSKLAGGTTDTQYF
d_call: TRBD2
j_call: TRBJ2-3
v_call: TRBV5-1
clone_size: few

cdr3_nt: TGTGCCAGCAGCTTCGGGACAGGGGGCTCTGGGGCCAACGTCCTGACTTTC
cdr3_aa: CASSFGTGGSGANVLTF
d_call: TRBD1
j_call: TRBJ2-6
v_call: TRBV5-6
clone_size: -

cdr3_nt: TGTGCCACCAGCGAGGGACAGGGACGGGGCTACACCTTC
cdr3_aa: CATSEGQGRGYTF
d_call: TRBD1
j_call: TRBJ1-2
v_call: TRBV24-1
clone_size: -

cdr3_nt: TGTGCCAGCAGTTTACTCCCCGATACGCAGTATTTT
cdr3_aa: CASSLLPDTQYF
d_call: -
j_call: TRBJ2-3
v_call: TRBV12-3/TRBV12-4
clone_size: many

cdr3_nt: TGTGCCAGCAGCTTAGCGACAGGGCCCGGGGAGCTGTTTTTT
cdr3_aa: CASSLATGPGELFF
d_call: TRBD1
j_call: TRBJ2-2
v_call: TRBV7-6
clone_size: few

cdr3_nt: TGTGCCAGCTCACCAAGGCAAGAGACCCAGTACTTC
cdr3_aa: CASSPRQETQYF
d_call: -
j_call: TRBJ2-5
v_call: TRBV3-1
clone_size: many

cdr3_nt: TGCGCCAGCAGCGTACCGGGTCCCTTGGGCAATGAGCAGTTCTTC
cdr3_aa: CASSVPGPLGNEQFF
d_call: -
j_call: TRBJ2-1
v_call: TRBV5-1
clone_size: -

cdr3_nt: TGTGCCAGCACCCTAGCAAAAGGGGCCGATGTTTACAATGAGCAGTTCTTC
cdr3_aa: CASTLAKGADVYNEQFF
d_call: -
j_call: TRBJ2-1
v_call: TRBV7-8
clone_size: many

cdr3_nt: TGTGCCAGCAGCCAGCGGACAGGAACGAACACCGGGGAGCTGTTTTTT
cdr3_aa: CASSQRTGTNTGELFF
d_call: TRBD1
j_call: TRBJ2-2
v_call: TRBV3-1
clone_size: -

cdr3_nt: TGTGCCAGCAGCAAAGGACGGTCGAACACTGAAGCTTTCTTT
cdr3_aa: CASSKGRSNTEAFF
d_call: -
j_call: TRBJ1-1
v_call: TRBV7-8
clone_size: -

cdr3_nt: TGTGCCAGTAGTGCGACCATTAGCTCCTACAATGAGCAGTTCTTC
cdr3_aa: CASSATISSYNEQFF
d_call: -
j_call: TRBJ2-1
v_call: TRBV19
clone_size: -

cdr3_nt: TGTGCCAGCTCGCCGGGACTGCAAACCTACGAGCAGTACTTC
cdr3_aa: CASSPGLQTYEQYF
d_call: -
j_call: TRBJ2-7
v_call: TRBV18
clone_size: many

cdr3_nt: TGTGCCAGCAGCCCAATACGGGTCAATTCACCCCTCCACTTT
cdr3_aa: CASSPIRVNSPLHF
d_call: -
j_call: TRBJ1-6
v_call: TRBV9
clone_size: -

cdr3_nt: TGTGCCAGCAGCCAAGTGATGTCCGGGTCACCCCTCCACTTT
cdr3_aa: CASSQVMSGSPLHF
d_call: -
j_call: TRBJ1-6
v_call: TRBV3-1
clone_size: -

cdr3_nt: TGCGCCAGCAGCCGCCACGACCGGGAGAACACTGAAGCTTTCTTT
cdr3_aa: CASSRHDRENTEAFF
d_call: -
j_call: TRBJ1-1
v_call: TRBV5-1
clone_size: -

cdr3_nt: TGTGCCAGTAGTGACCAGAACACCGGGGAGCTGTTTTTT
cdr3_aa: CASSDQNTGELFF
d_call: -
j_call: TRBJ2-2
v_call: TRBV19
clone_size: few

cdr3_nt: TGTGCCAGCAGCCGGGACCCGGACGGCACAGATACGCAGTATTTT
cdr3_aa: CASSRDPDGTDTQYF
d_call: -
j_call: TRBJ2-3
v_call: TRBV6-1
clone_size: -

cdr3_nt: TGTGCCAGCAGTACAGCTGGACGCGACACCGGGGAGCTGTTTTTT
cdr3_aa: CASSTAGRDTGELFF
d_call: -
j_call: TRBJ2-2
v_call: TRBV6-2/TRBV6-3
clone_size: -

cdr3_nt: TGTGCCAGTAGTATAGGGGTGACGAACACTGAAGCTTTCTTT
cdr3_aa: CASSIGVTNTEAFF
d_call: -
j_call: TRBJ1-1
v_call: TRBV19
clone_size: -

cdr3_nt: TGTGCCAGCAGTTACGGCGGGACAGCTAGCACTGAAGCTTTCTTT
cdr3_aa: CASSYGGTASTEAFF
d_call: TRBD1
j_call: TRBJ1-1
v_call: TRBV6-5
clone_size: few

cdr3_nt: TGTGCCAGCAGCCCCAACAGGGGAAGTGGCTACACCTTC
cdr3_aa: CASSPNRGSGYTF
d_call: TRBD1
j_call: TRBJ1-2
v_call: TRBV7-2
clone_size: few

cdr3_nt: TGTGCCAGCAGCCTCTCGGACAGGGCTAACTATGGCTACACCTTC
cdr3_aa: CASSLSDRANYGYTF
d_call: TRBD1
j_call: TRBJ1-2
v_call: TRBV12-3/TRBV12-4
clone_size: -

cdr3_nt: TGTGCCAGCAGTGAGCAGGGGCAGGGTCAGCCCCAGCATTTT
cdr3_aa: CASSEQGQGQPQHF
d_call: -
j_call: TRBJ1-5
v_call: TRBV2
clone_size: few

cdr3_nt: TGTGCCAGCGTCCCGTGGGCTACGACCATGAACACTGAAGCTTTCTTT
cdr3_aa: CASVPWATTMNTEAFF
d_call: -
j_call: TRBJ1-1
v_call: TRBV28
clone_size: many

cdr3_nt: TGTGCCAGCAGTTTAACCCCCCAGGGGGCGGGAGAGACCCAGTACTTC
cdr3_aa: CASSLTPQGAGETQYF
d_call: TRBD1
j_call: TRBJ2-5
v_call: TRBV7-6
clone_size: -

cdr3_nt: TGCGCCACCTCCCACGGGGGCCTCCCAGATACGCAGTATTTT
cdr3_aa: CATSHGGLPDTQYF
d_call: -
j_call: TRBJ2-3
v_call: TRBV20-1
clone_size: few

cdr3_nt: TGTGCCAGCAGCTTAGACGGTGACACTGAAGCTTTCTTT
cdr3_aa: CASSLDGDTEAFF
d_call: -
j_call: TRBJ1-1
v_call: TRBV7-3
clone_size: few

cdr3_nt: TGTGCCAGCAGAAGAGGATTAGACAATGAGCAGTTCTTC
cdr3_aa: CASRRGLDNEQFF
d_call: -
j_call: TRBJ2-1
v_call: TRBV28
clone_size: -

cdr3_nt: TGTGCCACCAGTGACACCGTTCAGGGGGGTGATACGCAGTATTTT
cdr3_aa: CATSDTVQGGDTQYF
d_call: -
j_call: TRBJ2-3
v_call: TRBV24-1
clone_size: -

cdr3_nt: TGTGCCAGCAGCTCGGGGACTGAGGGGACCCAGTACTTC
cdr3_aa: CASSSGTEGTQYF
d_call: -
j_call: TRBJ2-5
v_call: TRBV5-5
clone_size: few

cdr3_nt: TGTGCCAGCAGCTTAGGTTCAGGCCTATCCCAGCCCCAGCATTTT
cdr3_aa: CASSLGSGLSQPQHF
d_call: -
j_call: TRBJ1-5
v_call: TRBV7-9
clone_size: -

cdr3_nt: TGTGCCAGCAGCTTGGGAGGCATTTCGAACACCGGGGAGCTGTTTTTT
cdr3_aa: CASSLGGISNTGELFF
d_call: -
j_call: TRBJ2-2
v_call: TRBV5-4
clone_size: -

cdr3_nt: TGTGCCACCAGCAGAGAGGGGGGGATTTCCCTGAAAAACATTCAGTACTTC
cdr3_aa: CATSREGGISLKNIQYF
d_call: TRBD2
j_call: TRBJ2-4
v_call: TRBV15
clone_size: -

cdr3_nt: TGTGCCAGCGGTGGTGCCCTGAGTTCACCCCTCCACTTT
cdr3_aa: CASGGALSSPLHF
d_call: -
j_call: TRBJ1-6
v_call: TRBV12-3/TRBV12-4
clone_size: -

cdr3_nt: TGTGCCAGCAGCTTTATAGGGGACAGGGTAACGGAGACCCAGTACTTC
cdr3_aa: CASSFIGDRVTETQYF
d_call: TRBD1
j_call: TRBJ2-5
v_call: TRBV13
clone_size: -

cdr3_nt: TGTGCCAGCAGCAAAGGGTCGGGTGCGCAGTATTTT
cdr3_aa: CASSKGSGAQYF
d_call: -
j_call: TRBJ2-3
v_call: TRBV28
clone_size: few

cdr3_nt: TGTGCCAGCAGCCGGGACAGAAACTACATGAACACTGAAGCTTTCTTT
cdr3_aa: CASSRDRNYMNTEAFF
d_call: TRBD1
j_call: TRBJ1-1
v_call: TRBV7-9
clone_size: few

cdr3_nt: TGTGCCAGCCATCCGGCTGGGGTTGCCTATGGCTACACCTTC
cdr3_aa: CASHPAGVAYGYTF
d_call: -
j_call: TRBJ1-2
v_call: TRBV6-1
clone_size: -

cdr3_nt: TGTGCCAGCAGCCCACGCAGGGCTTTGTTTCTAGCGGACGTTAGCTCCTACAATGAGCAGTTCTTC
cdr3_aa: CASSPRRALFLADVSSYNEQFF
d_call: TRBD2
j_call: TRBJ2-1
v_call: TRBV14
clone_size: few

cdr3_nt: TGTGCCAGCAGACCGGGACAGGGGGCTGTAAATGAGCAGTTCTTC
cdr3_aa: CASRPGQGAVNEQFF
d_call: TRBD1
j_call: TRBJ2-1
v_call: TRBV12-3/TRBV12-4
clone_size: few

cdr3_nt: TGTGCCAGCAGCCACTCAGGGGGTAATCAGCCCCAGCATTTT
cdr3_aa: CASSHSGGNQPQHF
d_call: TRBD1
j_call: TRBJ1-5
v_call: TRBV3-1
clone_size: few

cdr3_nt: TGCGCCAGCAGCTTGGATCCGGCGGGGGCACGGGGAGAGACCCAGTACTTC
cdr3_aa: CASSLDPAGARGETQYF
d_call: -
j_call: TRBJ2-5
v_call: TRBV5-1
clone_size: -

cdr3_nt: TGTGCCAGCACGACTCAGGGGGGGAGCACTGAAGCTTTCTTT
cdr3_aa: CASTTQGGSTEAFF
d_call: TRBD1
j_call: TRBJ1-1
v_call: TRBV27
clone_size: -

cdr3_nt: TGTGCCAGCAGCGCAGGGTTCAATCAGCCCCAGCATTTT
cdr3_aa: CASSAGFNQPQHF
d_call: -
j_call: TRBJ1-5
v_call: TRBV9
clone_size: few

cdr3_nt: TGTGCCAGCAGCCTAACCGGGACAGGCTACGGGGAGCAGTTCTTC
cdr3_aa: CASSLTGTGYGEQFF
d_call: TRBD1
j_call: TRBJ2-1
v_call: TRBV7-8
clone_size: few

cdr3_nt: TGCAGTGCAGTACAGGGGTCCAATCAGCCCCAGCATTTT
cdr3_aa: CSAVQGSNQPQHF
d_call: TRBD1
j_call: TRBJ1-5
v_call: TRBV20-1
clone_size: few